This T cell receptor beta chain was identified in a study of neurological immune-mediated disorders. General study points: The most TCR clonal expansion was seen in HTLV-1-associated myelopathy, whereas the least was seen in multiple sclerosis, below the level in healthy controls. TCR-beta repertoires seemed private in all groups, with no expanded CDR3 amino acid sequences shared.

This clonotype was found many times. Antigen specificity is unknown. Per germline, CDR1 DFQATT and CDR2 SNEGSKA (reference sequence). This CDR3 has 12 amino acids. Sorted libraries were made with around 1 million CD4+ or CD8+ T cells. As for the cDNA, it was generated by 5'RACE with 10-nucleotide random UMIs. TCRdb itself ran the 5' RACE reads through MiXCR, one entry per CDR3 protein. The sample holds fewer than 55,000 distinct CDR3 sequences, about 6.3% seen once. Sequencing was performed on CD4+ T cells from blood. The gene calls are TRBV20-1 and TRBJ1-5; D unresolved. This TCR derives from a middle-aged woman in good health. CDR3 sequence reads: CSVRGRNQPQHF. The CDR3 coding sequence is TGCAGCGTCCGAGGGAGGAATCAGCCCCAGCATTTT.